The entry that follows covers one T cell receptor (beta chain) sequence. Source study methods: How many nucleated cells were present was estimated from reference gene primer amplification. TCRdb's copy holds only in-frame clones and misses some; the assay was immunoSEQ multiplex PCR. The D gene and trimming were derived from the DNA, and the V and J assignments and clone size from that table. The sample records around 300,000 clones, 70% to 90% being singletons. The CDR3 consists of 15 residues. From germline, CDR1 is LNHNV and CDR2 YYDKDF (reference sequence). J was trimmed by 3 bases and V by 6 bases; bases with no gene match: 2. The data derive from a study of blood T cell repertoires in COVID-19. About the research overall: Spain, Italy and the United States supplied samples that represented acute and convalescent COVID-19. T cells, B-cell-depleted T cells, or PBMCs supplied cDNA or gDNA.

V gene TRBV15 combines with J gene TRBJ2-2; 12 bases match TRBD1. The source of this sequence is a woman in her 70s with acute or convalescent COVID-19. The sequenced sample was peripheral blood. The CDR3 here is CATSWDRGHTGELFF. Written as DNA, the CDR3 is TGTGCCACCAGTTGGGACAGGGGGCACACCGGGGAGCTGTTTTTT.